By frequency in the sample, the clone carrying this T cell receptor (beta chain) is medium-sized. Its antigen is undetermined. These data originate in a study of cytomegalovirus exposure and HLA in healthy donors. Notes on the study in general: Indistinguishable V segments such as TRBV6-2 and TRBV6-3 were excluded. TCR beta sequences numbering under 20,000 were associated with HLA alleles at 0.05 false discovery rate in a later analysis.

With 60 Vbeta and 13 Jbeta primers, the PCR was carried out. The assay was immunoSEQ multiplex PCR, and TCRdb's table has in-frame clones only and misses some. The top ten clones hold about 5% of a sample with 85,000 to 130,000 clones, 76% of them seen once. The CDR3 runs 14 residues. Germline CDR1 and CDR2: SNHLY and FYNNEI. Trimming removed 1 base from V and 2 bases from J, with 7 bases in between. Sequencing used PBMCs. The TCR was taken from a woman aged 18-30 years in good health and CMV-seropositive. The rearrangement joins TRBV2 to TRBJ2-3, with D hard to call. This chain's CDR3 is CASSEDYSTDTQYF. The CDR3 nucleotides read TGTGCCAGCAGTGAAGACTACTCCACAGATACGCAGTATTTT. Full variable domain (remainder filled in from reference TRBV2 and TRBJ2-3): EPEVTQTPSHQVTQMGQEVILRCVPISNHLYFYWYRQILGQKVEFLVSFYNNEISEKSEIFDDQFSVERPDGSNFTLKIRSTKLEDSAMYFCASSEDYSTDTQYFGPGTRLTVL.